Listed below are T cell receptor beta chains from one sample, sequenced in a study of regulatory T cells in long-lasting Graves disease. Each CDR3 protein gets one entry after TCRdb re-called the multiplex PCR reads with MiXCR. The sample carries roughly 400,000 distinct CDR3 sequences, around 20% recorded once. The sample here was peripheral blood mononuclear cells (PBMCs), taken when the disease was refractory, from a patient treated with antithyroid drugs. The receptors stem from a female donor with Graves disease. The CDR3 runs from the conserved cysteine through the conserved F or W. A D gene is named only where the DNA matches it firmly. The listing skips clone size in some rows; elsewhere it reads once, few, many or a size class.

TRBV7-9,-,TRBJ2-7,many,CASSSQEGEQYF,TGTGCCAGCAGCAGTCAAGAGGGCGAGCAGTACTTC
TRBV20-1,TRBD2,TRBJ2-5,many,CSATGTSGRAGETQYF,TGCAGTGCTACCGGGACTAGCGGGAGGGCAGGAGAGACCCAGTACTTC
TRBV7-8,TRBD1,TRBJ1-1,-,CASSQGVTGAEAFF,TGTGCCAGCAGCCAGGGGGTCACTGGGGCTGAAGCTTTCTTT
TRBV25-1,-,TRBJ1-1,many,CASSEWGQGTEAFF,TGTGCCAGCAGTGAATGGGGGCAGGGCACTGAAGCTTTCTTT
TRBV12-3/TRBV12-4,-,TRBJ2-7,many,CASSPGGLGSYEQYF,TGTGCCAGCAGTCCAGGGGGACTCGGCTCCTACGAGCAGTACTTC
TRBV6-1,TRBD1,TRBJ1-4,many,CASRQGLVNEKLFF,TGTGCCAGCAGACAGGGGCTTGTTAATGAAAAACTGTTTTTT
TRBV2,TRBD1,TRBJ2-2,many,CASSLRDRDTGELFF,TGTGCCAGCAGCCTCCGGGACAGGGACACCGGGGAGCTGTTTTTT
TRBV5-6,TRBD2,TRBJ2-5,many,CASSLSGSEETQYF,TGTGCCAGCTCACTTAGCGGGAGTGAAGAGACCCAGTACTTC
TRBV15,-,TRBJ2-4,-,CATSRDGGARWSIQYF,TGTGCCACCAGCAGAGATGGGGGGGCAAGGTGGAGCATTCAGTACTTC
TRBV19,TRBD1,TRBJ2-2,few,CASGAGTGPGELFF,TGTGCCAGTGGGGCCGGGACAGGACCCGGGGAGCTGTTTTTT
TRBV7-9,-,TRBJ2-1,-,CASSDSYNEQFF,TGTGCCAGCAGTGACAGTTACAATGAGCAGTTCTTC
TRBV11-2,-,TRBJ2-5,many,CASSWAEIQETQYF,TGTGCCAGCAGCTGGGCGGAAATCCAAGAGACCCAGTACTTC
TRBV20-1,-,TRBJ1-1,many,CSATDHYTEAFF,TGCAGTGCAACGGACCATTACACTGAAGCTTTCTTT
TRBV27,TRBD1,TRBJ1-6,-,CASSFRDSLYNSPLHF,TGTGCCAGCAGTTTCCGGGACAGCCTCTATAATTCACCCCTCCACTTT
TRBV15,TRBD2,TRBJ2-7,many,CATSIGGLGVTYEQYF,TGTGCCACCAGCATAGGGGGACTAGGAGTAACCTACGAGCAGTACTTC
TRBV2,TRBD2,TRBJ2-5,many,CASSDQGPSGQETQYF,TGTGCCAGCAGTGATCAGGGGCCTAGCGGGCAAGAGACCCAGTACTTC
TRBV9,-,TRBJ2-5,many,CASSVDPVAETQYF,TGTGCCAGCAGCGTAGACCCCGTTGCAGAGACCCAGTACTTC
TRBV30,TRBD2,TRBJ2-7,-,CAWSLASGSFSYEQYF,TGTGCCTGGAGTCTGGCTAGCGGGAGCTTTTCCTACGAGCAGTACTTC
TRBV20-1,-,TRBJ1-4,many,CSARGQTRQLFF,TGCAGTGCTAGAGGGCAGACAAGGCAACTGTTTTTT
TRBV19,TRBD2,TRBJ2-2,-,CASSSLAGLVRELFF,TGTGCCAGTAGTTCTTTAGCGGGATTGGTCCGGGAGCTGTTTTTT
TRBV24-1,TRBD2,TRBJ2-7,-,CATSEWTSTKVYEQYF,TGTGCCACCAGTGAGTGGACTAGCACAAAGGTCTACGAGCAGTACTTC
TRBV20-1,TRBD2,TRBJ2-7,many,CSARTSGTYEQYF,TGCAGCGCGAGGACTAGCGGGACCTACGAGCAGTACTTC
TRBV6-2/TRBV6-3,-,TRBJ1-1,many,CASSYLGSPNTEAFF,TGTGCCAGCAGTTACTTGGGCAGCCCGAACACTGAAGCTTTCTTT
TRBV10-1,-,TRBJ2-2,-,CASSDRFTGELFF,TGCGCCAGCAGTGATAGATTCACCGGGGAGCTGTTTTTT
TRBV3-1,-,TRBJ2-3,once,CASSQAFSSVRSDTQYF,TGTGCCAGCAGCCAAGCATTCTCTAGCGTGAGGTCAGATACGCAGTATTTT
TRBV6-2/TRBV6-3,-,TRBJ1-4,-,CASSYSFTGATNEKLFF,TGTGCCAGCAGTTACTCCTTCACTGGGGCAACTAATGAAAAACTGTTTTTT
TRBV2,-,TRBJ1-1,-,CANSKGNTEAFF,TGTGCCAACAGCAAGGGGAACACTGAAGCTTTCTTT
TRBV11-2,-,TRBJ1-1,-,CASSLGYGSAAGEAFF,TGTGCCAGCAGCTTGGGTTACGGTTCGGCGGCGGGTGAAGCTTTCTTT
TRBV12-3/TRBV12-4,-,TRBJ2-7,many,CASSPFGTYEQYF,TGTGCCAGCAGTCCCTTCGGGACCTACGAGCAGTACTTC
TRBV7-9,-,TRBJ1-1,many,CASSLAGETTEAFF,TGTGCCAGCAGCTTAGCGGGGGAAACCACTGAAGCTTTCTTT
TRBV3-1,TRBD1,TRBJ2-1,-,CASSQMGQGDEQFF,TGTGCCAGCAGCCAAATGGGACAGGGTGATGAGCAGTTCTTC
TRBV3-1,-,TRBJ2-7,-,CASSQPHRGGEQYF,TGTGCCAGCAGCCAACCACACAGGGGAGGGGAGCAGTACTTC
TRBV30,-,TRBJ2-1,few,CAWSRGFGSYNEQFF,TGTGCCTGGAGCCGAGGGTTCGGCTCCTACAATGAGCAGTTCTTC
TRBV20-1,-,TRBJ1-3,few,CSATPQVPSGNTIYF,TGCAGTGCCACCCCACAGGTCCCCTCTGGAAACACCATATATTTT
TRBV2,-,TRBJ2-5,few,CASSELTLDTQYF,TGTGCCAGCAGTGAACTTACCTTGGATACCCAGTACTTC
TRBV28,TRBD1,TRBJ2-7,many,CASTRGPREQYF,TGTGCCAGCACGAGGGGGCCGAGGGAGCAGTACTTC
TRBV7-9,-,TRBJ2-3,-,CASSLGVGSTDTQYF,TGTGCCAGCAGCTTAGGGGTGGGCAGCACAGATACGCAGTATTTT
TRBV2,TRBD1,TRBJ1-5,-,CASMGQGRGPQHF,TGTGCCAGCATGGGACAGGGAAGGGGGCCCCAGCATTTT
TRBV6-5,-,TRBJ1-5,-,CASSYSPGHQPQHF,TGTGCCAGCAGTTACTCGCCAGGTCATCAGCCCCAGCATTTT
TRBV29-1,TRBD1,TRBJ2-1,once,CSVDTGESYNEQFF,TGCAGCGTGGATACAGGGGAGTCCTACAATGAGCAGTTCTTC
TRBV28,TRBD1,TRBJ1-6,once,CASSPSGQGSPPLHF,TGTGCCAGCAGTCCCTCCGGACAGGGAAGTCCACCCCTCCACTTT
TRBV28,-,TRBJ1-6,many,CASSLSVSGDSPLHF,TGTGCCAGCAGTTTATCGGTGTCAGGGGATTCACCCCTCCACTTT
TRBV3-1,-,TRBJ1-4,many,CASSRRWTATNEKLFF,TGTGCCAGCAGCCGGAGGTGGACGGCAACTAATGAAAAACTGTTTTTT
TRBV2,-,TRBJ1-6,many,CASSEASGSNSPLHF,TGTGCCAGCAGTGAAGCTTCAGGGTCTAATTCACCCCTCCACTTT
TRBV7-2,-,TRBJ2-1,few,CASSLQGNSYNEQFF,TGTGCCAGCAGCTTACAGGGGAACTCCTACAATGAGCAGTTCTTC
TRBV6-1,TRBD2,TRBJ2-7,-,CASSEFGTSPDEQYF,TGTGCCAGCAGTGAATTCGGGACTAGTCCCGACGAGCAGTACTTC
TRBV5-1,TRBD1,TRBJ2-7,-,CASSDSGTAWEQYF,TGCGCCAGCAGCGACTCCGGGACAGCCTGGGAGCAGTACTTC
TRBV19,-,TRBJ1-1,many,CASSILGNTEAFF,TGTGCCAGTAGTATCCTTGGGAACACTGAAGCTTTCTTT
TRBV10-3,-,TRBJ1-1,few,CAISGAETTEAFF,TGTGCCATCAGTGGCGCAGAAACCACTGAAGCTTTCTTT
TRBV6-1,TRBD2,TRBJ2-2,many,CAGSTGTSGRSTGELFF,TGTGCCGGCTCAACCGGGACTAGCGGGAGATCCACCGGGGAGCTGTTTTTT
TRBV20-1,TRBD1,TRBJ1-2,-,CSARDGDRGEDGYTF,TGCAGTGCTAGAGATGGCGACAGGGGAGAAGATGGCTACACCTTC
TRBV6-9,-,TRBJ2-1,-,CASSYPPGFGQFF,TGTGCCAGCAGTTACCCACCAGGGTTCGGGCAGTTCTTC
TRBV7-8,-,TRBJ1-5,many,CASSLERRAGNQPQHF,TGTGCCAGCAGCTTAGAGAGACGGGCAGGGAATCAGCCCCAGCATTTT
TRBV11-2,TRBD1,TRBJ1-5,-,CASSLYQGAGNQPQHF,TGTGCCAGCAGCTTATACCAGGGGGCTGGCAATCAGCCCCAGCATTTT
TRBV7-3,-,TRBJ2-2,-,CASSLMRTGELFF,TGTGCCAGCAGCTTAATGAGGACCGGGGAGCTGTTTTTT
TRBV28,TRBD2,TRBJ2-1,-,CASSGEREIDEQFF,TGTGCCAGCAGTGGAGAGCGGGAGATTGATGAGCAGTTCTTC
TRBV6-1,TRBD1,TRBJ2-7,once,CASSGVTGSYEQYF,TGCGCCAGCAGTGGAGTGACAGGGAGCTACGAGCAGTACTTC
TRBV6-1,-,TRBJ2-3,-,CASRPEYQALSNTQYF,TGTGCCAGCAGGCCGGAGTACCAGGCTCTATCGAATACGCAGTATTTT